These T cell receptor beta chains were read from a single sample in a study of brain T cells in children with intractable seizures. Here immunoSEQ multiplex PCR was the method, and the copy in TCRdb shows in-frame clones only, minus some. This table has about 80,000 clones, 90% to 95% appearing once. The source material was peripheral blood, sampled at surgery. The receptors shown here come from a girl aged 2-10 years with Rasmussen encephalitis and intractable seizures. Each CDR3 is given with its conserved first and last residue. The D gene is left open where the match is weak. Where a row states a size, it is once, few, many or the class of an expanded clone; other rows omit it.

j_gene,d_gene,v_gene,abundance,CDR3aa,CDR3nt
TRBJ1-2,.,TRBV9,.,CASSVGGRGGYTF,TGTGCCAGCAGCGTAGGGGGGAGGGGCGGCTACACCTTC
TRBJ2-7,.,TRBV3-1/TRBV3-2,.,CASSQDRPGVTYEQYF,TGTGCCAGCAGCCAAGATCGTCCAGGGGTTACCTACGAGCAGTACTTC
TRBJ1-5,TRBD1,TRBV30,.,CAWSVLQGDQPQHF,TGTGCCTGGAGTGTTCTACAGGGGGATCAGCCCCAGCATTTT
TRBJ1-2,.,TRBV29-1,.,CSVEGRGSYTF,TGCAGCGTTGAAGGACGAGGGAGCTACACCTTC
TRBJ1-1,.,TRBV12-3/TRBV12-4,.,CASSLEVNTEAFF,TGTGCCAGCAGCTTAGAGGTGAACACTGAAGCTTTCTTT
TRBJ1-2,.,TRBV6-1,.,CASSDRRSFYTF,TGTGCCAGCAGTGACAGGCGTTCCTTCTACACCTTC
TRBJ2-2,.,TRBV6-5,.,CASSRDRKRELFF,TGTGCCAGCAGCAGAGATCGTAAACGGGAGCTGTTTTTT
TRBJ2-3,.,TRBV14,once,CASSQDFPDTQYF,TGTGCCAGCAGCCAAGATTTCCCAGATACGCAGTATTTT
TRBJ1-5,TRBD1,TRBV19,.,CASRTRDDRGGNQPQHF,TGTGCCAGTAGAACACGCGACGACAGGGGGGGCAATCAGCCCCAGCATTTT
TRBJ2-7,.,TRBV2,.,CASSPGQQAYEQYF,TGTGCCAGCAGCCCTGGACAGCAAGCCTACGAGCAGTACTTC
TRBJ1-2,.,TRBV19,.,CASLRPGGETMAARHF,TGTGCCTCCTTGCGACCCGGCGGCGAAACTATGGCTGCCAGGCATTTC
TRBJ1-1,.,TRBV5-5,.,CASSLVPGGFEAFF,TGTGCCAGCAGCTTAGTACCGGGGGGATTTGAAGCTTTCTTT
TRBJ1-2,.,TRBV3-1/TRBV3-2,.,CASSPPRDRGREGYTF,TGTGCCAGCAGCCCACCAAGGGACCGAGGCCGGGAGGGCTACACCTTC
TRBJ1-2,TRBD1,TRBV27,once,CASSFSDRGHSGYTF,TGTGCCAGCAGTTTCTCGGACAGGGGGCACAGTGGCTACACCTTC
TRBJ2-3,.,TRBV6-1,.,CASSEARWVSDTQYF,TGTGCCAGCAGTGAAGCCCGATGGGTGTCAGATACGCAGTATTTT
TRBJ1-4,.,TRBV28,once,CASKGSSAGLANEKLFF,TGTGCCAGCAAGGGCAGTTCCGCGGGATTAGCTAATGAAAAACTGTTTTTT
TRBJ1-1,TRBD1,TRBV20-1,.,CSADRQGEAFF,TGCAGTGCCGACCGACAGGGTGAAGCTTTCTTT
TRBJ2-1,TRBD2,TRBV24-1,.,CATSDPGLAGGGNEQFF,TGTGCCACCAGTGACCCGGGACTAGCGGGAGGGGGGAATGAGCAGTTCTTC
TRBJ1-2,.,TRBV19,.,CASKGDSAIYGYTF,TGTGCCAGTAAAGGAGACAGCGCGATCTATGGCTACACCTTC
TRBJ2-7,.,TRBV6-1,.,CASSEASVHEQYF,TGTGCCAGCAGTGAAGCATCAGTGCACGAGCAGTACTTC
TRBJ2-7,TRBD2,TRBV27,.,CASSHPLLAGGVYEQYF,TGTGCCAGCAGTCACCCCCTTCTAGCGGGAGGGGTCTACGAGCAGTACTTC
TRBJ1-4,.,TRBV6-5,.,CASGGGGEKLFF,TGTGCCAGCGGGGGGGGAGGGGAGAAACTGTTTTTT
TRBJ2-2,.,TRBV3-1/TRBV3-2,.,CASSQDLGTGELFF,TGTGCCAGCAGCCAAGACCTTGGGACCGGGGAGCTGTTTTTT
TRBJ1-1,.,TRBV3-1/TRBV3-2,.,CASSQDRGAWDTEAFF,TGTGCCAGCAGCCAAGATCGGGGGGCGTGGGACACTGAAGCTTTCTTT
TRBJ1-1,.,TRBV4-2,.,CASSQDRGNTEAFF,TGTGCCAGCAGCCAAGACCGAGGGAACACTGAAGCTTTCTTT
TRBJ1-1,.,TRBV18,.,CASSAEPQDDTEAFF,TGTGCCAGCTCAGCCGAACCGCAGGACGACACTGAAGCTTTCTTT
TRBJ2-7,.,TRBV9,.,CASSGRTDSYEQYF,TGTGCCAGCAGCGGAAGGACAGACTCCTACGAGCAGTACTTC
TRBJ1-4,.,TRBV6-5,.,CASTIDATNEKLFF,TGTGCCAGCACCATAGATGCAACTAATGAAAAACTGTTTTTT
TRBJ1-2,.,TRBV4-1,.,CASTSPEQGRGYTF,TGCGCCAGCACCTCACCGGAACAGGGTCGGGGCTACACCTTC
TRBJ1-5,.,TRBV2,.,CASSEDRAQPQHF,TGTGCCAGCAGTGAAGACAGGGCTCAGCCCCAGCATTTT
TRBJ1-1,.,TRBV7-9,.,CASSESVNTEAFF,TGTGCCAGCAGCGAGTCAGTGAACACTGAAGCTTTCTTT
TRBJ1-3,TRBD1,TRBV10-2,once,CASSQTGDSGNTIYF,TGCGCCAGCAGCCAAACAGGGGACTCTGGAAACACCATATATTTT
TRBJ2-7,.,TRBV18,.,CASSPLGQSRGSYEQYF,TGTGCCAGCTCGCCCCTGGGCCAGTCAAGAGGCTCCTACGAGCAGTACTTC
TRBJ2-1,TRBD2,TRBV9,.,CASSVGFTSAYNEQFF,TGTGCCAGCAGCGTAGGATTCACTAGCGCATACAATGAGCAGTTCTTC
TRBJ2-1,.,TRBV4-1,.,CASSQPDMGFSYNEQFF,TGCGCCAGCAGCCAACCGGATATGGGATTTTCCTACAATGAGCAGTTCTTC
TRBJ2-3,TRBD2,TRBV24-1,.,CATKGLAGTDTQYF,TGTGCCACAAAGGGACTAGCGGGCACAGATACGCAGTATTTT
TRBJ2-2,TRBD1,TRBV18,.,CASSLDDRASTGELFF,TGTGCCAGCTCACTGGACGACAGGGCATCCACCGGGGAGCTGTTTTTT
TRBJ2-3,TRBD2,TRBV4-1,large,CASSLGLAEGDTQYF,TGCGCCAGCAGCCTTGGGCTAGCGGAGGGAGATACGCAGTATTTT
TRBJ2-5,.,TRBV9,.,CASSPRGGETQYF,TGTGCCAGCAGCCCCCGAGGGGGGGAGACCCAGTACTTC